This T cell receptor beta chain was sequenced in a study of blood T cells in healthy people across ages. Whole-study findings and limits: Expanded clonotype shifts may have been confounded, as the donors had an unknown CMV status. The diversity estimates, figures obtained from one million T cells, were considered underestimates.

Sample-barcoded 5' priming and a J-beta primer mix drove a second PCR of about 7 to 11 cycles. One entry per CDR3 protein results from TCRdb running MiXCR on the 5' RACE reads. This table has 850,000 to 1,000,000 distinct CDR3 sequences, roughly 51% appearing once. Germline CDR1 DFQATT, CDR2 SNEGSKA (reference sequence). V shed 5 bases and J shed 0 bases, with 11 bases lying between them. The CDR3 has 13 residues. Ranging in age from roughly 6 to 90, the donors were healthy Caucasian individuals from Russia. There were at least 5 micrograms of total RNA extracted from every sample. Regarding this clonotype: Its specificity is not known.

The V and J genes are TRBV20-1 and TRBJ2-7, with D perhaps TRBD2 (5 bases). The sample consisted of blood. This receptor was identified in a woman aged 55-75 years in good health. For the CDR3, the DNA is TGCAGTGCTTTGGTCGGGATCTCCTACGAGCAGTACTTC. Its translation is CSALVGISYEQYF.